Listed here are 29 T cell receptor beta chains from one sample, sequenced in a study of T cells in Graves' hyperthyroidism and ophthalmopathy. Regions amplified from RNA transcripts were the TCR beta CDR3 regions. The primer set for the first-round RT-PCR of the TCR CDR3 was HTBI. Each CDR3 protein gets one entry after TCRdb re-called the multiplex PCR reads with MiXCR. The data show around 600,000 distinct CDR3 sequences, about 15% seen once. The sequencing input was blood. Receptor source: a woman aged 50 to 60 with Graves' ophthalmopathy.

This clonotype was recorded many times. The chain couples TRBV7-2 to TRBJ2-5; D call uncertain. The germline V gene encodes CDR1 SGHTA and CDR2 FQGNSA. The CDR3 totals 13 residues. V lost 1 base and J 3 bases, leaving 6 bases between the germline ends. Here the CDR3 DNA reads TGTGCCAGCAGCTTAGGTCCAGAAGAGACCCAGTACTTC. It is translated as CASSLGPEETQYF.

This clonotype was counted between two and nine times. The rearrangement joins TRBV13 to TRBJ2-2; 7 positions match TRBD2. CDR1 is PRHDT and CDR2 is FYEKMQ in the germline V gene (reference sequence). Trimming took 5 bases from V and 3 from J; bases not matched to a gene: 6. The CDR3 extends over 15 amino acids. CDR3 protein: CASSVTGGYTGELFF. CDR3 coding DNA: TGTGCCAGCAGCGTAACGGGAGGCTACACCGGGGAGCTGTTTTTT.

Of note for this clonotype: A much larger clone lies a single base off, so this may be a read error. The gene calls are TRBV6-9 and TRBJ2-5; tentatively, D is TRBD1 or TRBD2 (5 bases each). Germline V gene lookup returns CDR1 MNHGY and CDR2 SVAAGI. Trimming removed 3 bases at V and 9 bases at J, with 14 bases between. CDR3 size: 13 residues. CDR3 DNA sequence: TGTGCCAGCAGTTACTTCAGGGTGGAGGCCCAGTACTTC. It codes for CASSYFRVEAQYF.

This clonotype has at least ten counts. The chain carries TRBV3-1 and TRBJ2-1; D gene ambiguous. V shed 0 bases and J shed 8 bases, with 11 bases lying between them. This CDR3 comprises 14 residues. Per the germline V gene, CDR1 is LGHDT and CDR2 is YNNKEL (reference sequence). The CDR3 spells CASSQDNGLDEQFF. CDR3 in DNA: TGTGCCAGCAGCCAAGATAACGGGTTGGATGAGCAGTTCTTC.

This clonotype was picked up a small number of times. The gene calls are TRBV29-1 and TRBJ2-7; 7 bases align to TRBD2. Germline CDR1 SQVTM, CDR2 ANQGSEA. This CDR3 is 13 amino acids long. The J segment lost 6 bases and the V segment lost 1 base, leaving 6 bases of the junction unmatched. CDR3 protein: CSVEVGGSGEQYF. The CDR3 DNA follows: TGCAGCGTTGAAGTGGGAGGGAGTGGCGAGCAGTACTTC.

This clonotype was picked up a small number of times. This chain uses TRBV27 with TRBJ2-2, with D uncertain. Germline V gene lookup returns CDR1 MNHEY and CDR2 SMNVEV (reference sequence). This CDR3 has 20 amino acids. V was cut by 3 bases and J by 1 base, with 24 bases left in between. The DNA for the CDR3 is TGTGCCAGCAGTTTTCTGGCTTTTGGCACGTCATCCGTGAACACCGGGGAGCTGTTTTTT. Protein product: CASSFLAFGTSSVNTGELFF.

The table lists this clonotype with many counts. The J gene is TRBJ2-5, the V gene TRBV7-8; D is unclear. The V and J ends lost 5 bases and 1 base respectively, with 11 bases between them. Germline CDR1 is SGHVS and CDR2 is FQNEAQ. The CDR3 totals 14 residues. CDR3 coding DNA: TGTGCCAGCAGCCCTAACACCCTCCAAGAGACCCAGTACTTC. This sequence encodes CASSPNTLQETQYF.

In this sample, this clonotype turned up many times. The rearrangement links TRBV9 to TRBJ1-1; 8 bases fit TRBD1. Germline CDR1 reads SGDLS; CDR2 reads YYNGEE. After removal of 4 bases from V and 0 bases from J, the junction contained 2 bases not matched to a gene. This CDR3 has 14 residues. CDR3: CASSRRGLNTEAFF. CDR3 bases: TGTGCCAGCAGCCGCAGGGGGCTGAACACTGAAGCTTTCTTT.

V usage is TRBV2 and J usage is TRBJ2-7; TRBD1 might be the D (6 bases). The V gene's germline CDR1 is SNHLY and CDR2 FYNNEI. This CDR3 has 14 residues. V was trimmed by 7 bases and J by 2 bases, leaving 15 bases between them. CDR3 in DNA: TGTGCCAGCAAGCAACACAGGGACCCCTACGAGCAGTACTTC. This gives the protein CASKQHRDPYEQYF.

This clonotype was counted a few times. The rearrangement joins TRBV7-9 to TRBJ1-2, with 10 bases aligning to TRBD1. The CDR3 extends over 16 amino acids. V lost 6 bases and J lost 5; bases outside the gene matches: 12. Germline V lookup: CDR1 SEHNR, CDR2 FQNEAQ (reference sequence). The chain's CDR3 is CASRPGPGQGKYGYTF. CDR3 coding DNA: TGTGCCAGCAGACCCGGACCGGGACAGGGGAAATATGGCTACACCTTC. The full variable domain, in which reference TRBV7-9 and TRBJ1-2 provide the parts outside the CDR3, is DTGVSQNPRHKITKRGQNVTFRCDPISEHNRLYWYRQTLGQGPEFLTYFQNEAQLEKSRLLSDRFSAERPKGSFSTLEIQRTEQGDSAMYLCASRPGPGQGKYGYTFGSGTRLTVV.

The table lists this clonotype with a few counts. This sequence joins TRBV7-2 and TRBJ1-2; D not certain. The CDR3 is made up of 14 amino acids. V was cut by 2 bases and J by 6 bases, with 13 bases left in between. Germline lookup yields CDR1 SGHTA and CDR2 FQGNSA. CDR3 sequence reads: CASSLYGVGNGYTF. CDR3 nucleotide sequence: TGTGCCAGCAGCTTATACGGAGTGGGGAATGGCTACACCTTC.

Concerning this clonotype: A read error may be the cause here, since a much bigger clone is one base away. The CDR3 sequence is CAGRLRGHEQFF. CDR3 DNA: TGTGCCGGCAGGCTTAGGGGGCATGAGCAGTTCTTC. This chain connects TRBV12-3 or TRBV12-4 to TRBJ2-1, with 7 bases matching TRBD1. There are 12 residues in the CDR3.

The chain employs TRBV6-2 or TRBV6-3 and TRBJ2-2; 7 nucleotides line up with TRBD1. The CDR3 has 17 residues. The V gene end was trimmed by 6 bases and the J gene end by 3 bases; junction bases not matched to a gene: 13. Germline CDR1 and CDR2: MNHEY and SVGEGT. The CDR3, as DNA: TGTGCCAGCAGACCCGGGACAGAGAGAGCCTACACCGGGGAGCTGTTTTTT. Protein product: CASRPGTERAYTGELFF.

This chain links TRBV6-1 with TRBJ1-5; TRBD1 aligns across 7 bases. The J segment lost 8 bases and the V segment lost 7 bases, leaving 11 bases of the junction unmatched. The CDR3 runs to 14 residues. In germline, CDR1 is MNHNS, CDR2 SASEGT. The CDR3 DNA is TGTGCCAGCAAGGGGGCCTCGGTGATGGAGCCCCAGCATTTT. Protein sequence: CASKGASVMEPQHF.

The J gene is TRBJ2-5, the V gene TRBV3-1; 12 bases map to TRBD2. J gave up 2 bases and V 3 bases, and 1 base lay outside the gene matches. Germline CDR1 is LGHDT and CDR2 is YNNKEL (reference sequence). This CDR3 has 15 amino acids. The CDR3 DNA reads as TGTGCCAGCAGCCACCTAGCGGGGGGGCAAGAGACCCAGTACTTC. Its translation: CASSHLAGGQETQYF.

The chain is built from TRBV24-1 and TRBJ2-1; 9 nucleotides agree with TRBD2. The CDR3 totals 14 residues. J lost 4 bases, V lost 8 bases, and 5 bases had no gene match. Per germline, CDR1 KGHDR and CDR2 SFDVKD. The CDR3 coding sequence is TGTGCCACCATATCTAGCGGGGATTACAATGAGCAGTTCTTC. It yields the protein CATISSGDYNEQFF.

This clonotype was seen only a few times. This sequence joins TRBV19 and TRBJ2-7, with D perhaps being TRBD1 or TRBD2 (7 bases each). The CDR3 spans 17 residues. Germline V lookup: CDR1 LNHDA, CDR2 SQIVND (reference sequence). V gave up 7 bases and J gave up 2 bases, with 24 bases separating them. Here the CDR3 DNA reads TGTGCCAGTACCCAGGGGGGGAAAAGCGGGACCACCTACGAGCAGTACTTC. Translating it yields CASTQGGKSGTTYEQYF.

This clonotype was observed at least ten times. The J gene is TRBJ2-7, the V gene TRBV20-1, with 11 nucleotides matching TRBD2. The ends lost 2 bases at V and 0 bases at J; junction bases unmatched: 9. This CDR3 contains 17 residues. Germline CDR1 DFQATT, CDR2 SNEGSKA (reference sequence). DNA for the CDR3: TGCAGTGCTAGACGATTTGGACTAGCGGGCCTCTCCTACGAGCAGTACTTC. The encoded protein is CSARRFGLAGLSYEQYF.

There are a few counts of this clonotype. J is TRBJ2-1 and V is TRBV19, with 13 bases that match TRBD2. The germline gives CDR1 LNHDA, CDR2 SQIVND (reference sequence). The CDR3 runs to 14 residues. The V gene end was trimmed by 9 bases and the J gene end by 6 bases; junction bases not matched to a gene: 5. CDR3 loop: CASATSGRLNEQFF. The CDR3 DNA is TGTGCCAGCGCGACTAGCGGGAGGCTCAATGAGCAGTTCTTC.

Remarks on this clonotype: A single base separates this from a much larger clone, so it may be a read error. This rearrangement joins TRBV28 to TRBJ2-5; D gene ambiguous. Deletions cut 0 bases from V and 5 bases from J, with 4 bases between. The CDR3 is made up of 12 amino acids. CDR1 MDHEN and CDR2 SYDVKM come from the germline V gene. DNA for the CDR3: TGTGCCAGCAGTTTATGGTGGGAGACCCAGTACTTC. As protein: CASSLWWETQYF.

This clonotype was counted many times. V is TRBV6-1 and J is TRBJ2-7, with D possibly matching TRBD2 (6 bases). Germline V gene data show CDR1 as MNHNS and CDR2 as SASEGT. The CDR3 length is 15 residues. V lost 6 bases to trimming and J lost 5 bases, with 20 bases between them. CDR3 loop: CASRPSGTPPNEQYF. Here the CDR3 DNA reads TGTGCCAGCAGACCTTCCGGGACTCCACCTAACGAGCAGTACTTC.

This clonotype was seen at least ten times. The chain links TRBV12-3 or TRBV12-4 to TRBJ1-5; 10 bases are shared with TRBD1. There are 16 residues in the CDR3. V shed 3 bases and J 3 bases; nucleotides not matched to a gene: 5. The CDR3 bases are TGTGCCAGCAGTTTCGGGACAGGGGATAACAATCAGCCCCAGCATTTT. Translated, it gives CASSFGTGDNNQPQHF.

This clonotype was detected many times. The V and J genes are TRBV30 and TRBJ2-7, with a weak D call TRBD2 (5 bases). The CDR3 is 11 residues long. The germline V gene encodes CDR1 GTSNPN and CDR2 SVGIG (reference sequence). Deletions cut 3 bases from V and 3 bases from J, with 6 bases between. The CDR3 spells CAWRRDYEQYF. As DNA, the CDR3 is TGTGCCTGGAGACGGGACTACGAGCAGTACTTC.

This clonotype was seen at least ten times. The chain has TRBV20-1 and TRBJ1-1, with TRBD1 identical over 8 bases. Germline CDR1 reads DFQATT; CDR2 reads SNEGSKA (reference sequence). The CDR3 totals 14 residues. V was clipped by 3 bases and J by 4 bases; unmatched bases: 7. The CDR3 protein is CSASPGGAGTEAFF. CDR3 nucleotides: TGCAGTGCTAGCCCAGGGGGCGCGGGCACTGAAGCTTTCTTT.

This clonotype was detected once. This clone may be a read error of a much larger clone one base away. The chain uses TRBV27 and TRBJ2-1, with D perhaps given as TRBD1 or TRBD2 (5 bases each). V was clipped by 8 bases and J by 5 bases, with 13 bases between them. The CDR3 is made up of 13 amino acids. Germline assignment: CDR1 MNHEY and CDR2 SMNVEV (reference sequence). As DNA, the CDR3 is TGTGCCAGCGGTTACTCGGGGCACAATGAGCAGTTCTTC. It encodes CASGYSGHNEQFF.

This clonotype was detected only a few times. The CDR3 DNA reads as TGTGCCAGCAGCCAAGGTAGGACTAGCGTCTCCTACGAGCAGTACTTC. It yields the protein CASSQGRTSVSYEQYF. The chain employs TRBV4-2 and TRBJ2-7; 9 nucleotides agree with TRBD2. CDR1 and CDR2 (germline): LGHNA, YNFKEQ. The CDR3 extends over 16 amino acids. J gave up 0 bases and V 1 base, and 4 bases lay outside the gene matches.

This clonotype was found a few times. The V gene is TRBV10-3, the J gene TRBJ2-7; TRBD2 is a possible D gene (5 bases). V was cut by 4 bases and J by 0 bases, with 7 bases left in between. Germline CDR1 ENHRY, CDR2 SYGVKD. The CDR3 contains 13 residues. The CDR3 coding sequence is TGTGCCATCAGTGCGGGAACCTCCTACGAGCAGTACTTC. This translates into CAISAGTSYEQYF.

This clonotype was observed at least ten times. The genes are TRBV20-1 and TRBJ2-3; 8 bases are a match to TRBD2. The J segment lost 7 bases and the V segment lost 0 bases, leaving 12 bases of the junction unmatched. CDR1 is DFQATT and CDR2 is SNEGSKA in the germline V gene (reference sequence). This CDR3 is 16 amino acids long. Here the CDR3 reads CSARDSRSGSTNTQYF. The CDR3 DNA is TGCAGTGCTAGAGATTCTCGGAGCGGGAGTACAAATACGCAGTATTTT.

This clonotype was picked up a small number of times. The rearrangement uses TRBV20-1 and TRBJ2-7, with 8 bases that match TRBD1. Germline CDR1 reads DFQATT; CDR2 reads SNEGSKA (reference sequence). V lost 4 bases, J lost 3 bases, and 17 bases stayed unmatched. This CDR3 is 17 amino acids long. This CDR3 is CSATGTGWARGDYEQYF. The CDR3 nucleotides are TGCAGTGCTACCGGGACAGGATGGGCTAGGGGAGACTACGAGCAGTACTTC.